Sequencing of this T cell receptor beta chain was carried out in a study of yellow fever vaccine responses in identical twins. This clonotype was counted between two and nine times. The antigen is not known. Overall study results and limits: Twins reportedly showed a vaccine T cell response that seemed partly convergent and partly personalized.

One entry per CDR3 protein, called by TCRdb with MiXCR from the RT-PCR reads. The sample has a few thousand distinct CDR3 sequences; about 90% are singletons. The CDR3 spans 11 residues. V was trimmed by 4 bases and J by 1 base, leaving 2 bases between them. The specimen comprised T cells from blood (PBMCs), unsorted or a sorted subset (not recorded which), sampled before or after yellow fever vaccination (not recorded which). The sequence came from a woman in her late teens or twenties who received the yellow fever vaccine. The V call is TRBV12-3 or TRBV12-4, the J call TRBJ2-7; no clear D gene. Here the CDR3 reads CASSWSYEQYF. In DNA, the CDR3 is TGTGCCAGCAGTTGGTCCTACGAGCAGTACTTC.